One T cell receptor beta chain is described in this entry. The antigen is unknown. Two oligonucleotides, mixed equimolar, formed the beta constant-region primer covering TRBC1 and TRBC2. The ligated cDNA underwent four PCR rounds using SP2 and nested alpha and beta constant-region primers. Ligation attached a single-stranded oligonucleotide with a 12-nucleotide UMI and the SP2 primer to the cDNA 3' end. TCRdb re-analysed the UMI-ligation and nested PCR reads in MiXCR, keeping a single row per CDR3 protein. The sample yields 150,000 or so distinct CDR3 sequences, roughly 22% seen once. This sample stems from a study of naive and memory T cell subsets. Regarding the study as a whole: Possibly reflecting memory cells re-expressing CD45RA, a few larger clonotypes occurred in naive repertoires, especially CD8. Naive and memory subsets had different power law exponents for TCR abundance.

From the second PCR step, alpha and beta chains were amplified apart. Overnight CMV lysate stimulation of fresh PBMCs defined donor CMV status by CD4+ IFNgamma. The specimen was naive CD4+ T cells from blood. This TCR was sampled from a human donor in good health.

The CDR3 nucleotides are TGTGCCAGTAGTATGGGCGCTAGCGGGAGGCAATACGAGCAGTACTTC. As protein: CASSMGASGRQYEQYF. This sequence joins TRBV19 and TRBJ2-7, with 11 bases matching TRBD2. Trimming at V came to 3 bases and at J to 4 bases, leaving 8 bases not matched to a gene. The CDR3 is made up of 16 amino acids. Germline-derived CDR1 and CDR2 are LNHDA and SQIVND (reference sequence).